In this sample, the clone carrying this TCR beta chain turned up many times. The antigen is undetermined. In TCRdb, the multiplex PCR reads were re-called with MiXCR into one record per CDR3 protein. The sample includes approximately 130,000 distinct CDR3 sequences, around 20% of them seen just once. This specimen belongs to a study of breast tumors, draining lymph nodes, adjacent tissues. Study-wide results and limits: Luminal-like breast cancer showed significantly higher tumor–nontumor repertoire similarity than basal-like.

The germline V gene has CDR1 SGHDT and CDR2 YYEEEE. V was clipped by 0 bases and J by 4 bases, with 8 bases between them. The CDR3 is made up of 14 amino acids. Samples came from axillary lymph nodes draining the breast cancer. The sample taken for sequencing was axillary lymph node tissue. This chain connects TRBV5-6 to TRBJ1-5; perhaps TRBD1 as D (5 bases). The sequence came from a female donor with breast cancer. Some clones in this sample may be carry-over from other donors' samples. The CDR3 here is CASSLAGHNQPQHF. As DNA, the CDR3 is TGTGCCAGCAGCTTGGCAGGGCATAATCAGCCCCAGCATTTT.